These 15 T cell receptor beta chains were sequenced from one sample in a study of OX40 agonist ivuxolimab in advanced cancers. Libraries were prepared by immunoSEQ multiplex PCR; TCRdb keeps only in-frame clonotypes and omits some of them. The sample records tens of thousands of clones, roughly 91% being singletons. The sequencing here drew on CD4+ or CD8+ T cells sorted from blood, taken in a trial of the OX40 agonist ivuxolimab. The receptor set was obtained from an adult with an advanced solid tumor such as melanoma, head and neck, liver or kidney cancer.

The V gene is TRBV4-2, the J gene TRBJ2-1; 8 bases align to TRBD2. Germline lookup yields CDR1 LGHNA and CDR2 YNFKEQ. This CDR3 contains 15 residues. With V trimmed by 1 base and J by 5 bases, 4 bases remained unmatched. CDR3 coding DNA: TGTGCCAGCAGCCAAGGCGGGGGGCAAGACAATGAGCAGTTCTTC. It yields the protein CASSQGGGQDNEQFF.

The rearrangement uses TRBV27 and TRBJ2-7; D might be TRBD1 or TRBD2, each matching 5 bases. The CDR3 is made up of 14 amino acids. V was cut by 3 bases and J by 3 bases, with 12 bases left in between. Germline V gene data show CDR1 as MNHEY and CDR2 as SMNVEV (reference sequence). CDR3 DNA: TGTGCCAGCAGTTTTGGGGGATCTCACTACGAGCAGTACTTC. It encodes CASSFGGSHYEQYF.

V usage is TRBV11-2 and J usage is TRBJ1-4, with a weak D call TRBD1 (5 bases). The V and J ends lost 6 bases and 1 base respectively, with 12 bases between them. CDR3 length: 15 residues. CDR1 is SGHAT, CDR2 FQNNGV, per germline. The CDR3 loop is CASSLTGRTNEKLFF. The CDR3 coding sequence is TGTGCCAGCAGTCTCACAGGCAGAACTAATGAAAAACTGTTTTTT.

The gene calls are TRBV5-6 and TRBJ1-5, with D uncertain. The CDR3 has 15 amino acids. Trimming removed 4 bases from V and 1 base from J, with 12 bases in between. Germline V lookup: CDR1 SGHDT, CDR2 YYEEEE. The CDR3 loop is CASSLIGASNQPQHF. As DNA, the CDR3 is TGTGCCAGCAGCCTCATTGGTGCGAGCAATCAGCCCCAGCATTTT.

J is TRBJ1-1 and V is TRBV4-1; perhaps TRBD1 as D (6 bases). V dropped 0 bases and J dropped 7 bases, with 12 bases sitting between them. The germline CDR1 and CDR2 sequences are MGHRA and YSYEKL. The CDR3 totals 14 residues. The CDR3 is CASSQDLGQNEAFF. The CDR3, as DNA: TGCGCCAGCAGCCAAGACCTAGGACAGAATGAAGCTTTCTTT.

The chain links TRBV27 to TRBJ2-5; perhaps TRBD1 as D (6 bases). Matching the DNA end better, TRBJ2-7 makes the J call doubtful. In germline, CDR1 is MNHEY, CDR2 SMNVEV (reference sequence). CDR3 length equals 14 residues. The CDR3 reads CASSLEVQGYEQYF. The DNA for the CDR3 is TGTGCCAGCAGTTTAGAGGTACAGGGCTACGAGCAGTACTTC.

The chain links TRBV11-2 to TRBJ2-3; 14 nucleotides agree with TRBD2. The CDR3 covers 19 residues. V was pared by 4 bases and J by 1 base, with 10 bases of the junction left unmatched. Per the germline V gene, CDR1 is SGHAT and CDR2 is FQNNGV. The CDR3 sequence: CASSWKTSGRVGGTDTQYF. The CDR3 DNA follows: TGTGCCAGCAGCTGGAAGACTAGCGGGAGGGTAGGGGGCACAGATACGCAGTATTTT.

The J gene is TRBJ2-3, the V gene TRBV27; D is uncertain. Trimming pared 5 bases from V and 4 bases from J, leaving 7 bases between. The CDR3 sequence is 12 residues long. Germline V gene lookup returns CDR1 MNHEY and CDR2 SMNVEV (reference sequence). The DNA of the CDR3 is TGTGCCAGCAGTCGATCGGCAGATACGCAGTATTTT. Translating it yields CASSRSADTQYF.

The gene calls are TRBV19 and TRBJ2-7; 8 bases map to TRBD1. Germline V CDR1 and CDR2: LNHDA, SQIVND (reference sequence). V lost 4 bases, J lost 2 bases, and 7 bases stayed unmatched. CDR3 size: 15 residues. CDR3 in DNA: TGTGCCAGTAGTACCGGACAGGGAACAGCCTACGAGCAGTACTTC. As protein: CASSTGQGTAYEQYF. The variable domain in full, completed from reference TRBV19 and TRBJ2-7, reads DGGITQSPKYLFRKEGQNVTLSCEQNLNHDAMYWYRQDPGQGLRLIYYSQIVNDFQKGDIAEGYSVSREKKESFPLTVTSAQKNPTAFYLCASSTGQGTAYEQYFGPGTRLTVT.

The chain joins TRBV6-6 to TRBJ1-2; D gene unclear. Germline V gene data show CDR1 as MNHNY and CDR2 as SVGAGI (reference sequence). Trimming cost V 2 bases and J 8 bases, with 12 bases left between them. The CDR3 has 13 amino acids. Here the CDR3 reads CASSYGGLDGYTF. Here the CDR3 DNA reads TGTGCCAGCAGTTACGGCGGCCTCGACGGCTACACCTTC.

The chain joins TRBV11-2 to TRBJ2-5; the match to TRBD2 covers 10 bases. The CDR3 consists of 15 residues. Germline V gives CDR1 SGHAT, CDR2 FQNNGV. V dropped 2 bases and J dropped 4; count of bases not matched to a gene: 4. The CDR3 loop reads CASSLTSGDGETQYF. In DNA, the CDR3 is TGTGCCAGCAGCTTAACTAGCGGGGACGGAGAGACCCAGTACTTC.

J is TRBJ2-7 and V is TRBV21-1; the D call in the table, TRBD2, was not verified against the DNA. TRBV21-1 is an annotated pseudogene. The CDR3 covers 13 residues. CDR3 coding DNA: TGTGCCAGCAGCCGGACTAGCGGGCACGAGCAGTACTTC. Translated, it gives CASSRTSGHEQYF.

The chain is built from TRBV6-1 and TRBJ1-2; unclear D gene. Trimming took off 6 bases at V and 6 bases at J, with 17 bases between the two ends. Germline V CDR1 and CDR2: MNHNS, SASEGT. The CDR3 totals 14 residues. CDR3 sequence: CASSQYRTDDGYTF. Written as DNA, the CDR3 is TGTGCCAGCAGCCAGTATCGGACGGATGATGGCTACACCTTC.

CDR3 protein: CASSPPPGAGKLFF. In DNA form, the CDR3 reads TGTGCCAGCTCACCACCGCCCGGCGCGGGGAAACTGTTTTTT. V usage is TRBV18 and J usage is TRBJ1-4; D remains ambiguous. This CDR3 contains 14 residues. Germline V lookup: CDR1 KGHSH, CDR2 LQKENI. Trimming shortened V by 0 bases and J by 11 bases, and 13 bases separated the two germline ends.

The rearrangement uses TRBV28 and TRBJ2-1; TRBD2 matches at 7 bases. This CDR3 has 19 residues. The V segment lost 6 bases and the J segment 2 bases; nucleotides outside the gene matches: 19. Germline loops: CDR1 MDHEN, CDR2 SYDVKM. The CDR3 DNA follows: TGTGCCAGCAGCCACTTAGGACACCCCGGGACTACACCCTACAATGAGCAGTTCTTC. Protein: CASSHLGHPGTTPYNEQFF.